The 17 T cell receptor beta chains reported below all come from one sample, sequenced in a study of cytomegalovirus exposure and HLA in healthy donors. PCR amplification relied on 60 Vbeta primers (plus 13 Jbeta primers). Assay: immunoSEQ multiplex PCR; the TCRdb copy retains only in-frame clones and omits some. Among 150,000 or so clones listed, approximately 80% were seen once. Material: PBMCs. The receptors were sampled from a man aged 25 to 45 in good health and CMV-seropositive.

The chain recombines TRBV28 with TRBJ2-1, with D uncertain. The V gene's germline CDR1 is MDHEN and CDR2 SYDVKM. CDR3 length: 15 residues. Trimming shortened V by 5 bases and J by 2 bases, and 13 bases separated the two germline ends. The CDR3: CASSSSTPAYNEQFF. In DNA, the CDR3 is TGTGCCAGCAGTAGCTCCACCCCCGCCTACAATGAGCAGTTCTTC.

Details on this clone: Other DNA sequences of this sample code for an identical CDR3. The chain couples TRBV5-1 to TRBJ2-5; 7 bases are shared with TRBD2. V was clipped by 4 bases and J by 5 bases; unmatched bases: 5. CDR3 length: 13 amino acids. Germline CDR1 reads SGHRS; CDR2 reads YFSETQ. The CDR3 loop is CASSLVGGETQYF. The DNA for the CDR3 is TGCGCCAGCAGCCTGGTGGGAGGGGAGACCCAGTACTTC.

The rearrangement uses TRBV18 and TRBJ2-7, with TRBD2 matching over 8 bases. After removal of 3 bases from V and 2 bases from J, the junction contained 6 bases not matched to a gene. CDR1 and CDR2 (germline): KGHSH, LQKENI. This CDR3 has 15 amino acids. DNA for the CDR3: TGTGCCAGCTCACCGGGGAGCGGGAGAACCTACGAGCAGTACTTC. It yields the protein CASSPGSGRTYEQYF.

Remarks on this clone: The junction departs from the called germline gene at one end, perhaps through a read error. This sample includes further DNA sequences coding for the same CDR3. V gene TRBV13 combines with J gene TRBJ2-1, with 10 bases identical to TRBD2. The CDR3 is 19 residues long. Germline CDR1 reads PRHDT; CDR2 reads FYEKMQ (reference sequence). This CDR3 reads CASSSTGRLAGASYNEQFF. The CDR3 DNA follows: TGTGCCAGTAGCTCCACCGGGAGGCTAGCGGGAGCCTCCTACAATGAGCAGTTCTTC. Full variable domain (rest looked up from reference TRBV13 and TRBJ2-1): AAGVIQSPRHLIKEKRETATLKCYPIPRHDTVYWYQQGPGQDPQFLISFYEKMQSDKGSIPDRFSAQQFSDYHSELNMSSLELGDSALYFCASSSTGRLAGASYNEQFFGPGTRLTVL.

The chain is built from TRBV7-8 and TRBJ1-1; the D is unclear. V lost 4 bases to trimming and J lost 4 bases, with 10 bases between them. Germline V gives CDR1 SGHVS, CDR2 FQNEAQ. This CDR3 has 13 residues. The CDR3 bases are TGTGCCAGCAGCTCCGGGGTAACCACTGAAGCTTTCTTT. This encodes CASSSGVTTEAFF.

The rearrangement joins TRBV28 to TRBJ2-2, with TRBD1 identical over 7 bases. Germline CDR1 MDHEN, CDR2 SYDVKM. Trimming cost V 7 bases and J 7 bases; bases outside gene matches: 12. CDR3 length equals 15 residues. This CDR3 is CASNNPGQWIGELFF. DNA for the CDR3: TGTGCCAGCAATAACCCGGGACAGTGGATCGGGGAGCTGTTTTTT.

The J gene is TRBJ2-7, the V gene TRBV19; maybe TRBD2 (5 bases). Germline V gene data show CDR1 as LNHDA and CDR2 as SQIVND (reference sequence). The CDR3 has 15 residues. Trimming stripped 6 bases from V and 3 bases from J, with 18 bases between. CDR3 DNA: TGTGCCAGTAGCTTTTCTTTTACGGGAATCTACGAGCAGTACTTC. It is translated as CASSFSFTGIYEQYF. Full variable domain (missing parts from reference TRBV19 and TRBJ2-7): DGGITQSPKYLFRKEGQNVTLSCEQNLNHDAMYWYRQDPGQGLRLIYYSQIVNDFQKGDIAEGYSVSREKKESFPLTVTSAQKNPTAFYLCASSFSFTGIYEQYFGPGTRLTVT.

The chain carries TRBV5-1 and TRBJ2-7; tentatively, D is TRBD1 (6 bases). The V gene's germline CDR1 is SGHRS and CDR2 YFSETQ. The V gene lost 0 bases and the J gene lost 3 bases, with 13 bases spanning the gap. CDR3 length equals 15 residues. This chain's CDR3 is CASSLATGIVYEQYF. DNA for the CDR3: TGCGCCAGCAGCTTGGCAACAGGGATTGTCTACGAGCAGTACTTC.

This sequence joins TRBV28 and TRBJ2-5; D unclear. V lost 4 bases and J 5 bases, leaving 5 bases between the germline ends. The CDR3 length is 11 residues. Germline V gives CDR1 MDHEN, CDR2 SYDVKM. Written as DNA, the CDR3 is TGTGCCAGCAGTTACGGGGAGACCCAGTACTTC. Amino acids: CASSYGETQYF.

The chain employs TRBV2 and TRBJ2-1, with D perhaps TRBD1 (5 bases). Per germline, CDR1 SNHLY and CDR2 FYNNEI. Trimming removed 1 base from V and 2 bases from J, with 9 bases in between. The CDR3 length is 15 residues. CDR3 amino acids: CASSEVRVTYNEQFF. CDR3 coding DNA: TGTGCCAGCAGTGAAGTCAGGGTAACCTACAATGAGCAGTTCTTC. Full variable domain (outside the CDR3, taken from reference TRBV2 and TRBJ2-1): EPEVTQTPSHQVTQMGQEVILRCVPISNHLYFYWYRQILGQKVEFLVSFYNNEISEKSEIFDDQFSVERPDGSNFTLKIRSTKLEDSAMYFCASSEVRVTYNEQFFGPGTRLTVL.

This clone was counted between two and nine times. V and J are TRBV5-1 and TRBJ1-4; D is ambiguous. The V end was cut by 3 bases, the J end by 2 bases, with 8 bases between. In germline, CDR1 is SGHRS, CDR2 YFSETQ. The CDR3 length is 14 residues. Here the CDR3 reads CASSYGSTNEKLFF. The CDR3 DNA reads TGCGCCAGCAGCTACGGTAGCACTAATGAAAAACTGTTTTTT.

This chain uses TRBV5-6 with TRBJ2-7; D is possibly TRBD1 (6 bases). V was trimmed by 7 bases and J by 5 bases, leaving 22 bases between them. The CDR3 loop spans 15 amino acids. Per the germline V gene, CDR1 is SGHDT and CDR2 is YYEEEE. The CDR3: CASGRNRDGFHEQYF. The CDR3 DNA reads as TGTGCCAGCGGCCGAAACAGGGACGGGTTCCACGAGCAGTACTTC.

This chain links TRBV15 with TRBJ2-5, with a weak D call TRBD2 (5 bases). The last part of the DNA fits TRBJ2-7 better; the J call may be wrong. The CDR3 length is 14 residues. Germline lookup yields CDR1 LNHNV and CDR2 YYDKDF (reference sequence). CDR3 bases: TGTGCCACCAGCACCGGGGTGAGCTCCTACGAGCAGTACTTC. Translation: CATSTGVSSYEQYF.

The rearrangement uses TRBV29-1 and TRBJ2-1; tentatively, D is TRBD1 (5 bases). This CDR3 comprises 14 residues. The V end lost 7 bases, the J end lost 0 bases, and 13 bases lay between the germline ends. CDR1 and CDR2 from the germline V gene are SQVTM and ANQGSEA. The CDR3: CSGDRRSSYNEQFF. The DNA for the CDR3 is TGCAGCGGCGACAGAAGAAGCTCCTACAATGAGCAGTTCTTC.

This clone came up a few times. This chain connects TRBV6-5 to TRBJ2-1; no clear D gene. Germline V gene sequence: CDR1 MNHEY, CDR2 SVGAGI. The V end was cut by 4 bases, the J end by 5 bases, with 6 bases between. The CDR3 consists of 12 residues. The CDR3 here is CASSFQNNEQFF. CDR3 DNA: TGTGCCAGCAGTTTTCAAAACAATGAGCAGTTCTTC.

The chain joins TRBV9 to TRBJ2-7, with TRBD1 matching over 9 bases. Germline CDR1 reads SGDLS; CDR2 reads YYNGEE. Unmatched junction bases numbered 5, after V lost 3 bases and J lost 7 bases. The CDR3 runs 13 residues. In DNA form, the CDR3 reads TGTGCCAGCAGCGCAGGACAGGGGTTGGAGCAGTACTTC. Translating it yields CASSAGQGLEQYF.

V is TRBV6-5 and J is TRBJ2-5; 10 positions match TRBD1. The J call is in doubt because the DNA end fits TRBJ2-7 better. This CDR3 spans 13 amino acids. In germline, CDR1 is MNHEY, CDR2 SVGAGI. The CDR3 loop reads CASSDRGPYEQYF. The CDR3 bases are TGTGCCAGCAGTGACAGGGGGCCATACGAGCAGTACTTC.